Shown below are 18 T cell receptor beta chains from a single sample sequenced in a study of blood T cell repertoires in COVID-19. Repertoires were generated with immunoSEQ multiplex PCR, while TCRdb's copy carries only in-frame clones and drops some. The table includes some 180,000 clones, 85% to 90% detected once. The sample was PBMCs or T cells enriched from blood (not recorded which). These receptors all stem from a man in his forties or fifties who had recovered from COVID-19.

The rearrangement uses TRBV5-1 and TRBJ2-2, with TRBD2 identical over 8 bases. J lost 7 bases, V lost 5 bases, and 10 bases had no gene match. The CDR3 consists of 15 residues. Germline V gene data show CDR1 as SGHRS and CDR2 as YFSETQ. This CDR3 is CASSPDSGIVGELFF. In DNA form, the CDR3 reads TGCGCCAGCAGTCCGGATAGCGGGATCGTCGGGGAGCTGTTTTTT.

The chain joins TRBV3-1 (or the pseudogene TRBV3-2) to TRBJ1-1; D is perhaps TRBD1 (6 bases). The germline CDR1 and CDR2 sequences are LGHDT and YNNKEL (reference sequence). V lost 0 bases and J 0 bases, leaving 17 bases between the germline ends. There are 18 residues in the CDR3. This CDR3 is CASSQDSQGRGLNTEAFF. The DNA for the CDR3 is TGTGCCAGCAGCCAAGATTCTCAGGGGAGGGGCCTGAACACTGAAGCTTTCTTT.

This clone came up once. The V and J genes are TRBV28 and TRBJ1-6; 8 bases align to TRBD1. The V gene end was trimmed by 6 bases and the J gene end by 5 bases; junction bases not matched to a gene: 9. From germline, CDR1 is MDHEN and CDR2 SYDVKM. There are 16 residues in the CDR3. The CDR3 here is CASRSNRGVDNSPLHF. For the CDR3, the DNA is TGTGCCAGCAGGTCCAACAGGGGGGTGGATAATTCACCCCTCCACTTT. The whole variable domain, filled in from reference TRBV28 and TRBJ1-6, reads DVKVTQSSRYLVKRTGEKVFLECVQDMDHENMFWYRQDPGLGLRLIYFSYDVKMKEKGDIPEGYSVSREKKERFSLILESASTNQTSMYLCASRSNRGVDNSPLHFGNGTRLTVT.

The J gene is TRBJ2-7, the V gene TRBV11-2, with D maybe TRBD1 (5 bases). Per the germline V gene, CDR1 is SGHAT and CDR2 is FQNNGV. Trimming shortened V by 5 bases and J by 5 bases, and 16 bases separated the two germline ends. This CDR3 comprises 14 residues. In nucleotides, the CDR3 is TGTGCCAGCAGCGTCGCAGGGTCAGGCCACGAGCAGTACTTC. It yields the protein CASSVAGSGHEQYF. Full variable domain (rest looked up from reference TRBV11-2 and TRBJ2-7): EAGVAQSPRYKIIEKRQSVAFWCNPISGHATLYWYQQILGQGPKLLIQFQNNGVVDDSQLPKDRFSAERLKGVDSTLKIQPAKLEDSAVYLCASSVAGSGHEQYFGPGTRLTVT.

The rearrangement uses TRBV5-1 and TRBJ2-7; unclear D gene. V was shortened by 5 bases and J by 0 bases, with 12 bases between the two germline ends. This CDR3 contains 14 residues. In germline, CDR1 is SGHRS, CDR2 YFSETQ. CDR3 loop: CASRPDTFSYEQYF. Written as DNA, the CDR3 is TGCGCCAGCAGACCCGACACGTTCTCCTACGAGCAGTACTTC.

The V gene is TRBV30, the J gene TRBJ1-6; the D gene is possibly TRBD1 (5 bases). CDR3 length: 13 amino acids. V dropped 2 bases and J dropped 7 bases, with 9 bases sitting between them. Germline V lookup: CDR1 GTSNPN, CDR2 SVGIG (reference sequence). The CDR3: CAWSTGGNSPLHF. In nucleotides, the CDR3 is TGTGCCTGGAGTACTGGGGGGAATTCACCCCTCCACTTT. Looking up the rest from reference TRBV30 and TRBJ1-6 gives the full variable domain: SQTIHQWPATLVQPVGSPLSLECTVEGTSNPNLYWYRQAAGRGLQLLFYSVGIGQISSEVPQNLSASRPQDRQFILSSKKLLLSDSGFYLCAWSTGGNSPLHFGNGTRLTVT.

This rearrangement joins TRBV7-2 to TRBJ2-1; D is undetermined. CDR1 and CDR2 (germline): SGHTA, FQGNSA. The ends were cut back, 2 bases at V and 11 bases at J, with 10 bases in the middle. The CDR3 loop spans 12 amino acids. CDR3 DNA: TGTGCCAGCAGCTTATCTCGACATCAGCAGTTCTTC. Amino acids: CASSLSRHQQFF.

In the case of this clone: At the DNA level, this CDR3 is encoded by other sequences in the same sample as well. V and J are TRBV12-3 or TRBV12-4 and TRBJ2-7; 7 nucleotides match TRBD1. With 3 bases clipped from V and 6 bases from J, the junction kept 5 bases outside the gene matches. This CDR3 is built from 13 residues. CDR3 sequence: CASSLRQGGEQYF. CDR3 bases: TGTGCCAGCAGTTTGAGACAGGGCGGCGAGCAGTACTTC.

About this clone: This CDR3 fails to terminate in the conserved phenylalanine or tryptophan, so it likely reflects a read error. No DNA is shown, since the ends of the CDR3 on it are uncertain; the CDR3 is the one TCRdb lists. The gene calls are TRBV9 and TRBJ1-4; the DNA was not used to check the table's D call, TRBD1. The CDR3 length is 9 residues, termini included. Germline CDR1 and CDR2: SGDLS and YYNGEE. This CDR3 is CAKGQGKDA.

This chain joins TRBV18 and TRBJ1-1, with D perhaps TRBD1 (6 bases). Germline loops: CDR1 KGHSH, CDR2 LQKENI. The CDR3 length is 15 residues. The V and J ends lost 4 bases and 1 base respectively, with 13 bases between them. The CDR3 coding sequence is TGTGCCAGCTCACTTAACAGGGTACCGAACACTGAAGCTTTCTTT. This sequence encodes CASSLNRVPNTEAFF. The full variable domain, with the rest looked up from reference TRBV18 and TRBJ1-1, is NAGVMQNPRHLVRRRGQEARLRCSPMKGHSHVYWYRQLPEEGLKFMVYLQKENIIDESGMPKERFSAEFPKEGPSILRIQQVVRGDSAAYFCASSLNRVPNTEAFFGQGTRLTVV.

This clone turned up a few times. The chain carries TRBV10-3 and TRBJ2-7; 8 bases agree with TRBD2. J lost 0 bases, V lost 6 bases, and 4 bases had no gene match. The CDR3 extends over 14 amino acids. The germline gives CDR1 ENHRY, CDR2 SYGVKD. Here the CDR3 reads CAIRIAGSSYEQYF. The CDR3 region has the DNA TGTGCCATCAGGATAGCGGGAAGCTCCTACGAGCAGTACTTC.

The genes are TRBV28 and TRBJ1-2; D unresolved. The germline V and J ends were trimmed by 3 bases and 6 bases, with 17 bases remaining between them. The CDR3 contains 15 residues. CDR1 is MDHEN, CDR2 SYDVKM, per germline. CDR3 loop: CASSFSPAGLDGYTF. In DNA form, the CDR3 reads TGTGCCAGCAGTTTTTCCCCCGCGGGCCTAGATGGCTACACCTTC.

The V gene is TRBV4-1, the J gene TRBJ2-7; the match to TRBD1 covers 11 bases. CDR1 and CDR2 (germline): MGHRA, YSYEKL. CDR3 length: 13 amino acids. V shed 8 bases and J 1 base; nucleotides not matched to a gene: 1. The DNA for the CDR3 is TGCGCCAGCGGACAGGGGGCGTCCTACGAGCAGTACTTC. Amino acids: CASGQGASYEQYF.

This clone was seen a single time. This chain connects TRBV12-3 or TRBV12-4 to TRBJ2-7; 7 nucleotides agree with TRBD2. The CDR3 totals 12 residues. Trimming took 5 bases from V and 3 from J; bases not matched to a gene: 1. CDR3 protein: CASSGGGYEQYF. DNA of the CDR3: TGTGCCAGCAGTGGGGGGGGCTACGAGCAGTACTTC.

The CDR3 sequence is CASSLLSTGRSDTQYF. For the CDR3, the DNA is TGTGCCAGCAGCCTTTTATCGACAGGGCGATCAGATACGCAGTATTTT. This chain connects TRBV27 to TRBJ2-3; 7 nucleotides align to TRBD1. Trimming at V came to 6 bases and at J to 4 bases, leaving 13 bases not matched to a gene. Germline V gene data show CDR1 as MNHEY and CDR2 as SMNVEV (reference sequence). The CDR3 consists of 16 residues.

The J gene is TRBJ1-1, the V gene TRBV2; maybe TRBD1 (6 bases). Between the trimmed V and J ends, which lost 5 bases and 1 base, there was a span of 17 bases. CDR1 is SNHLY, CDR2 FYNNEI, per germline. The CDR3 consists of 16 residues. CDR3 in DNA: TGTGCCAGCAGTTTTCGACAGGTTACGCCGAACACTGAAGCTTTCTTT. It translates to CASSFRQVTPNTEAFF.

The chain combines TRBV2 with TRBJ1-1; the D is unclear. This CDR3 contains 13 residues. Germline values: CDR1 SNHLY, CDR2 FYNNEI. V gave up 6 bases and J gave up 5 bases, with 13 bases separating them. The CDR3 spells CASRGVRSTEAFF. The CDR3 DNA reads as TGTGCCAGCAGGGGCGTCCGTTCTACTGAAGCTTTCTTT.

The V gene is TRBV5-4, the J gene TRBJ1-2; TRBD1 matches 7 bases. Germline CDR1 is SGHNT and CDR2 is YYREEE (reference sequence). The CDR3 is made up of 14 amino acids. The V segment lost 2 bases and the J segment 5 bases; nucleotides outside the gene matches: 6. The CDR3, as DNA: TGTGCCAGCAGCTTAGACAGGGCCCTTTATGGCTACACCTTC. It is translated as CASSLDRALYGYTF.